The clone carrying this T cell receptor (beta chain) was counted only a few times. The protocol was immunoSEQ multiplex PCR, while the TCRdb copy is restricted to in-frame clones and leaves out a portion. The table includes tens of thousands of clones, under 95% detected once. Time point: cycle 4 day 1 (C4D1), after 6 weeks of nivolumab. In every patient, relapse followed autologous stem cell transplantation, while exposure to brentuximab vedotin differed. These data originate in a study of PD-1 blockade in classical Hodgkin lymphoma. The CDR3 consists of 13 residues. The V and J ends lost 10 bases and 7 bases respectively, with 14 bases between them. Per germline, CDR1 ENHRY and CDR2 SYGVKD.

The clonotype comes from a human donor with classical Hodgkin lymphoma. The sequencing used peripheral blood mononuclear cells (PBMCs), collected before the fourth cycle of nivolumab. The chain has TRBV10-3 and TRBJ1-6; D gene unclear. The CDR3 sequence is CATLKDENSPLHF. CDR3 in DNA: TGTGCCACCTTAAAAGACGAAAATTCACCCCTCCACTTT.